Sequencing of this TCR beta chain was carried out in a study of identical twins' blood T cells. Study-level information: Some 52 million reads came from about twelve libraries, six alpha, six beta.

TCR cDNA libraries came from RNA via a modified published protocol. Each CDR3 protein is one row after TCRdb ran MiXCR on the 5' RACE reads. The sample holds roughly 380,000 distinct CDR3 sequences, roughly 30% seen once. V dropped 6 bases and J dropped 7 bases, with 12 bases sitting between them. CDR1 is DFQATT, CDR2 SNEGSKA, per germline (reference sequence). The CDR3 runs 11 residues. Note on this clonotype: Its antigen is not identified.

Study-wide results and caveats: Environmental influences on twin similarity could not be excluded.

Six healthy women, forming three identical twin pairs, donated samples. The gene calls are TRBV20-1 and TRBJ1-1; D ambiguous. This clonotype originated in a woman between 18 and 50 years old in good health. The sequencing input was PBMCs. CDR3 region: CSASVRDEAFF. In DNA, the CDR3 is TGCAGTGCCAGCGTAAGAGATGAAGCTTTCTTT.